This TCR beta chain was recovered during a study of blood T cell repertoires in COVID-19. Across the whole study: In each case, the material was cDNA or gDNA derived from T cells, B-cell-depleted T cells, or PBMCs.

The ends were cut back, 8 bases at V and 3 bases at J, with 16 bases in the middle. The germline CDR1 and CDR2 sequences are LNHDA and SQIVND (reference sequence). This CDR3 region has 14 residues. As processed by the authors: Reference gene primer amplification gave nucleated cell count estimates. The data were produced by immunoSEQ multiplex PCR, yet TCRdb's version contains in-frame clones alone and is incomplete. That table furnishes V, J and clone size, whereas the DNA furnished D and trimming. This table has some 290,000 clones, about nine tenths appearing once. This receptor was taken from a woman aged 25 to 45 with COVID-19, enrolled during active disease. The chain carries TRBV19 and TRBJ1-2, with D maybe TRBD1 (5 bases). The sequenced sample was peripheral blood. CDR3 loop: CASGDSSTYYGYTF. In nucleotides, the CDR3 is TGTGCCAGTGGGGACTCCTCAACCTACTATGGCTACACCTTC.